This T cell receptor (beta chain) was sequenced during a study of T cell changes during pregnancy in multiple sclerosis. The CDR3 is made up of 15 amino acids. Germline V gene data show CDR1 as ENHRY and CDR2 as SYGVKD. The table came from immunoSEQ multiplex PCR; TCRdb's copy has only in-frame clones and leaves some out. The data contain about 40,000 clones, about 91% of them singletons. As for this clone: One end of the junction fails to match germline, which may point to a read error. Other DNA sequences in this sample translate to the same CDR3.

This clonotype was sampled from a female donor with multiple sclerosis, enrolled in a pregnancy study. The specimen comprised CD4+ T cells from peripheral blood mononuclear cells, sampled before pregnancy. The J gene is TRBJ1-2, the V gene TRBV10-3, with D possibly matching TRBD1 (5 bases). The CDR3 coding sequence is TGTGCCATCAGTGCGGGTAGCGGGACTAACTACGGCTACACCTTC. Encoded protein: CAISAGSGTNYGYTF.